This TCR beta chain was recovered during a study of shared clonotypes between healthy human individuals. Study context: Donors had three CD4 naive, three CD4 memory, two CD8 naive and one CD8 memory plate apiece.

CD45RA-negative memory and CD45RA+ naive subsets were split from the CD4+ cells. V was pared by 2 bases and J by 5 bases, with 6 bases between. The CDR3 covers 12 residues. Germline V CDR1 and CDR2: MDHEN, SYDVKM. Clones were sequenced by immunoSEQ multiplex PCR, and TCRdb holds only the in-frame ones, with some missing. Of some 240,000 clones in the sample, approximately 65% were seen once. This clone was seen only once. Other DNA sequences in the same sample also yield this CDR3. The chain couples TRBV28 to TRBJ1-2, with D perhaps TRBD1 (5 bases). Sequencing was carried out using memory CD4+ T cells sorted from blood. Subset here: CD45RA-negative fraction. The receptor was isolated from a man between 25 and 39 years old in good health. The CDR3, as DNA: TGTGCCAGCAGTTTAGGGGGATATGGCTACACCTTC. Its protein is CASSLGGYGYTF.